Below are 26 T cell receptor beta chains sequenced from a single sample in a study of neurological immune-mediated disorders. TCRdb reprocessed the 5' RACE reads via MiXCR and lists one record per CDR3 protein. The sample comprises about 62,000 distinct CDR3 sequences, 3.7% of which are singletons, and 2.2% rests with the top ten. What was sequenced was PBMCs. The source is a woman in her fifties or sixties with multiple sclerosis.

This clonotype was picked up many times. The gene calls are TRBV2 and TRBJ2-1; 12 bases align to TRBD2. The V segment lost 6 bases and the J segment 3 bases; nucleotides outside the gene matches: 15. The CDR3 is made up of 19 amino acids. The V gene's germline CDR1 is SNHLY and CDR2 FYNNEI. The CDR3, as DNA: TGTGCCAGCAGCCCACTCGGACTAGCGGGAAAAGGGGGCTACAATGAGCAGTTCTTC. Translating it yields CASSPLGLAGKGGYNEQFF. Variable domain in full (rest from reference TRBV2 and TRBJ2-1): EPEVTQTPSHQVTQMGQEVILRCVPISNHLYFYWYRQILGQKVEFLVSFYNNEISEKSEIFDDQFSVERPDGSNFTLKIRSTKLEDSAMYFCASSPLGLAGKGGYNEQFFGPGTRLTVL.

This rearrangement joins TRBV19 to TRBJ1-1; 9 nucleotides match TRBD1. The CDR3 loop spans 14 amino acids. Trimming removed 4 bases from V and 8 bases from J; junction bases left unmatched: 8. Per germline, CDR1 LNHDA and CDR2 SQIVND (reference sequence). CDR3 in DNA: TGTGCCAGTAGTACTGGACAGGGGCTCTGGGAAGCTTTCTTT. This sequence encodes CASSTGQGLWEAFF.

This chain connects TRBV20-1 to TRBJ2-1; D assignment may be TRBD1 or TRBD2 (6 bases each). The CDR3 length is 14 residues. CDR1 is DFQATT, CDR2 SNEGSKA, per germline (reference sequence). Trimming left V 0 bases short and J 7 bases short, with 13 bases between. The CDR3 coding sequence is TGCAGTGCTAGAGATGGGGGGCCGGGGAATGAGCAGTTCTTC. As protein: CSARDGGPGNEQFF.

In regard to this clonotype: This may come from a read error, since a much larger clone is one base off. J is TRBJ1-3 and V is TRBV5-1; D possibly corresponds to TRBD1 (5 bases). Germline-derived CDR1 and CDR2 are SGHRS and YFSETQ. The CDR3 runs to 13 residues. The CDR3 nucleotides read TGCGCCAGCAGCTCGGGGGATGGAAAAACCATATATTTT. Its translation: CASSSGDGKTIYF.

This clonotype was detected many times. This chain joins TRBV10-3 and TRBJ2-5; no clear D gene. The ends were cut back, 2 bases at V and 5 bases at J, with 6 bases in the middle. CDR3 length equals 12 residues. Per germline, CDR1 ENHRY and CDR2 SYGVKD. The CDR3 DNA reads as TGTGCCATCAGTGAGATTGGGGAGACCCAGTACTTC. Protein product: CAISEIGETQYF.

This clonotype was seen repeatedly, ten times or more. The chain has TRBV12-3 or TRBV12-4 and TRBJ2-3, with 12 bases lining up with TRBD2. This CDR3 spans 15 amino acids. V shed 6 bases and J 8 bases; nucleotides not matched to a gene: 9. DNA of the CDR3: TGTGCCAGCAGCCCTCTAGCGGGAGGGCTGCGTACGCAGTATTTT. It translates to CASSPLAGGLRTQYF.

This clonotype appeared many times. The rearrangement joins TRBV5-1 to TRBJ2-2; possibly TRBD2 for D (6 bases). The CDR3 is made up of 18 amino acids. V was cut by 0 bases and J by 2 bases, with 17 bases left in between. The germline V gene has CDR1 SGHRS and CDR2 YFSETQ. CDR3 in DNA: TGCGCCAGCAGCTTGGACCTTTCCGGGACTGTAAACACCGGGGAGCTGTTTTTT. Amino acid sequence: CASSLDLSGTVNTGELFF.

V usage is TRBV20-1 and J usage is TRBJ1-5; TRBD1 aligns across 8 bases. The germline gives CDR1 DFQATT, CDR2 SNEGSKA (reference sequence). This CDR3 is built from 14 residues. V lost 5 bases to trimming and J lost 4 bases; unmatched junction nucleotides: 7. The CDR3 bases are TGCAGTGCTTTGCCGGGACAGGAGAATCAGCCCCAGCATTTT. This gives the protein CSALPGQENQPQHF.

This clonotype appeared many times. The chain carries TRBV24-1 and TRBJ2-2; tentative D call: TRBD1 (5 bases). Germline V gene lookup returns CDR1 KGHDR and CDR2 SFDVKD. The V gene lost 5 bases and the J gene lost 1 base, with 10 bases spanning the gap. The CDR3 spans 15 residues. DNA for the CDR3: TGTGCCACCAGTGCCACTGACAGGAACACCGGGGAGCTGTTTTTT. It codes for CATSATDRNTGELFF.

The CDR3 region has the DNA TGTGCCAGCAGCCAAGATGGTCGGGGGTCTGGTGAGCAGTTCTTC. Amino acid sequence: CASSQDGRGSGEQFF. The chain recombines TRBV4-2 with TRBJ2-1; maybe TRBD2 (6 bases). Germline lookup yields CDR1 LGHNA and CDR2 YNFKEQ. Between the trimmed V and J ends, which lost 0 bases and 9 bases, there was a span of 15 bases. This CDR3 is 15 amino acids long.

This clonotype was found many times. V gene TRBV10-3 combines with J gene TRBJ1-2; TRBD1 agrees at 11 bases. CDR1 ENHRY and CDR2 SYGVKD come from the germline V gene. The junction had 1 base not matched to a gene; V was cut back by 2 bases and J by 2 bases. This CDR3 region has 15 residues. CDR3 protein: CAISEGTGGNYGYTF. The DNA for the CDR3 is TGTGCCATCAGTGAGGGGACAGGGGGGAACTATGGCTACACCTTC.

This clonotype was detected many times. The chain is built from TRBV2 and TRBJ1-5; no clear D gene. The CDR3 has 15 amino acids. Germline V CDR1 and CDR2: SNHLY, FYNNEI. V lost 6 bases to trimming and J lost 2 bases, with 14 bases between them. The DNA of the CDR3 is TGTGCCAGCAGAGAGACCGGGGTCGGCAATCAGCCCCAGCATTTT. Translating gives CASRETGVGNQPQHF.

This clonotype came up many times. The chain recombines TRBV29-1 with TRBJ1-1; D call uncertain. Looked up from germline, CDR1 is SQVTM and CDR2 is ANQGSEA. The germline V and J ends were trimmed by 5 bases and 5 bases, with 15 bases remaining between them. This CDR3 is 13 amino acids long. CDR3 in amino acids: CSVRPSLITEAFF. CDR3 nucleotides: TGCAGCGTTCGACCTTCTCTGATTACTGAAGCTTTCTTT.

This clonotype was counted many times. The V call is TRBV7-8, the J call TRBJ2-7; D is perhaps TRBD2 (5 bases). The V gene lost 4 bases and the J gene lost 4 bases, with 11 bases spanning the gap. In germline, CDR1 is SGHVS, CDR2 FQNEAQ. The CDR3 is 13 residues long. CDR3 DNA sequence: TGTGCCAGCAGCTCGTCTGAGGGTTACGAGCAGTACTTC. Protein: CASSSSEGYEQYF. The full variable domain, rest sourced from reference TRBV7-8 and TRBJ2-7, is GAGVSQSPRYKVAKRGQDVALRCDPISGHVSLFWYQQALGQGPEFLTYFQNEAQLDKSGLPSDRFFAERPEGSVSTLKIQRTQQEDSAVYLCASSSSEGYEQYFGPGTRLTVT.

This clonotype was seen repeatedly, ten times or more. The chain combines TRBV10-3 with TRBJ1-6; D is uncertain. This CDR3 has 14 amino acids. V was pared by 2 bases and J by 8 bases, with 10 bases between. Germline CDR1 ENHRY, CDR2 SYGVKD. The CDR3 sequence is CAISEGLGDSPLHF. CDR3 sequence (DNA): TGTGCCATCAGTGAGGGACTGGGCGATTCACCCCTCCACTTT.

At least ten counts were recorded for this clonotype. The chain links TRBV20-1 to TRBJ2-3, with TRBD2 matching over 7 bases. Germline CDR1 reads DFQATT; CDR2 reads SNEGSKA (reference sequence). After removal of 0 bases from V and 6 bases from J, the junction contained 9 bases not matched to a gene. This CDR3 is 15 amino acids long. Here the CDR3 DNA reads TGCAGTGCTAGAGATGGGGGGGAGGGCCGCGATACGCAGTATTTT. It codes for CSARDGGEGRDTQYF.

This clonotype was observed at least ten times. The chain joins TRBV20-1 to TRBJ1-6; perhaps TRBD1 as D (6 bases). CDR1 and CDR2 from the germline V gene are DFQATT and SNEGSKA (reference sequence). V was clipped by 7 bases and J by 3 bases, with 13 bases between them. The CDR3 consists of 14 residues. CDR3 sequence (DNA): TGCAGTGTAAGGACAGAACACTATAATTCACCCCTCCACTTT. Encoded protein: CSVRTEHYNSPLHF.

The chain joins TRBV7-9 to TRBJ2-7; 7 bases align to TRBD1. CDR3 length: 15 residues. The germline gives CDR1 SEHNR, CDR2 FQNEAQ (reference sequence). Trimming cost V 0 bases and J 3 bases; bases outside gene matches: 5. Written as DNA, the CDR3 is TGTGCCAGCAGCTTAGCAGGGACAGTAGGCTACGAGCAGTACTTC. Protein product: CASSLAGTVGYEQYF.

V gene TRBV4-3 combines with J gene TRBJ1-4; TRBD1 matches 11 bases. There are 15 residues in the CDR3. V trimming: 0 bases; J trimming: 8 bases; junction bases outside the gene matches: 2. Germline CDR1 reads LGHNA; CDR2 reads YSLEER. This CDR3 is CASSQEGTGGEKLFF. The DNA of the CDR3 is TGCGCCAGCAGCCAAGAGGGGACAGGGGGGGAAAAACTGTTTTTT.

This clonotype has ten or more counts. This chain connects TRBV5-1 to TRBJ2-6, with D possibly matching TRBD2 (7 bases). This CDR3 spans 15 amino acids. V lost 1 base and J 12 bases, leaving 17 bases between the germline ends. Looked up from germline, CDR1 is SGHRS and CDR2 is YFSETQ. CDR3 loop: CASSLITAGARVLTF. CDR3 sequence (DNA): TGCGCCAGCAGCTTGATTACGGCGGGGGCTCGCGTCCTGACTTTC.

The sample holds many counts of this clonotype. The CDR3: CASSFAGGNEQFF. The CDR3 coding sequence is TGTGCCAGCAGCTTCGCGGGGGGCAATGAGCAGTTCTTC. The chain joins TRBV12-3 or TRBV12-4 to TRBJ2-1, with 8 nucleotides matching TRBD2. The CDR3 is made up of 13 amino acids. Trimming cost V 6 bases and J 6 bases; bases outside gene matches: 4.

The table lists this clonotype with many counts. This rearrangement joins TRBV20-1 to TRBJ2-3; no reliable D call. V was cut by 5 bases and J by 5 bases, with 11 bases left in between. Germline CDR1 reads DFQATT; CDR2 reads SNEGSKA (reference sequence). The CDR3 consists of 12 residues. The CDR3 DNA follows: TGCAGTGCTCGAAAGGGTGGAGATACGCAGTATTTT. Its translation is CSARKGGDTQYF.

For this clonotype: One end of the junction varies from germline; a read error may be responsible. This chain links TRBV12-3 or TRBV12-4 with TRBJ2-7, with 12 bases aligning to TRBD2. CDR3 length: 18 amino acids. CDR3 nucleotide sequence: TGTGCCAGCAGTTTTTCACCCACCCGACTAGCGGGAGATCACGAGCATTACTTC. Translated: CASSFSPTRLAGDHEHYF.

This clonotype was seen ten or more times. The chain joins TRBV20-1 to TRBJ2-3; no clear D gene. CDR1 and CDR2 (germline): DFQATT, SNEGSKA (reference sequence). V shed 0 bases and J shed 2 bases, with 6 bases lying between them. This CDR3 has 13 residues. CDR3 nucleotides: TGCAGTGCTAGAGATCATAACACAGATACGCAGTATTTT. Protein product: CSARDHNTDTQYF.

Regarding this clonotype: A much larger clonotype is one base distant, so this may be a read error. This chain uses TRBV7-2 with TRBJ2-1, with 11 bases aligning to TRBD2. The germline V gene has CDR1 SGHTA and CDR2 FQGNSA. The CDR3 has 14 residues. The CDR3 DNA is TGTGCCAGCAGCCTAGCGGGAGGAGTGGATGGGCAGTTCTTC. It encodes CASSLAGGVDGQFF.

At least ten counts were recorded for this clonotype. The chain uses TRBV20-1 and TRBJ1-2; 7 bases agree with TRBD1. V dropped 5 bases and J dropped 8; count of bases not matched to a gene: 8. The CDR3 runs 12 residues. CDR1 and CDR2 (germline): DFQATT, SNEGSKA (reference sequence). The CDR3 protein is CSAYGQEKGYTF. In nucleotides, the CDR3 is TGCAGTGCTTACGGACAGGAGAAGGGCTACACCTTC.